This TCR beta chain was sequenced for a study of blood T cells in healthy people across ages. The second PCR ran about 7 to 12 cycles with a sample-barcoded 5' primer and J-beta primers. TCRdb reanalysed the 5' RACE reads using MiXCR and keeps one entry per CDR3 protein. The sample lists around 870,000 distinct CDR3 sequences, less than 35% occurring once. Details on this clonotype: A single base separates this from a much larger clone, so it may be a read error.

The CDR3 spans 13 residues. Looked up from germline, CDR1 is MNHEY and CDR2 is SVGEGT. The TCR was taken from an elderly woman in good health. The chain couples TRBV6-2 or TRBV6-3 to TRBJ2-1; the match to TRBD2 covers 7 bases. The DNA end favors TRBJ2-7, so the J call may be wrong. Sequencing input: blood. The CDR3 bases are TGTGCCAGCAGGCGGGGGACGTACAATGAGCAGTACTTC. Translating gives CASRRGTYNEQYF.